The 10 T cell receptor beta chains presented below share a single source sample, sequenced in a study of blood T cell repertoires in COVID-19. Here immunoSEQ multiplex PCR was the method, and the copy in TCRdb shows in-frame clones only, minus some. Altogether 200,000 to 250,000 clones are present, more than 80% being singletons, with the ten largest covering over 0.95%. Sequenced input: peripheral blood. These receptor sequences come from a woman between 25 and 40 years old with COVID-19, enrolled during active disease.

This clone came up once. The chain combines TRBV5-1 with TRBJ2-3; D perhaps matches TRBD1 (5 bases). CDR1 is SGHRS and CDR2 is YFSETQ in the germline V gene. The CDR3 contains 14 residues. Trimming took 2 bases from V and 3 from J, leaving 10 bases between them. The chain's CDR3 is CASSLTQGTDTQYF. The CDR3 coding sequence is TGCGCCAGCAGCTTAACTCAGGGAACAGATACGCAGTATTTT.

This clone was observed a few times. V and J are TRBV10-3 and TRBJ2-2; 9 nucleotides align to TRBD1. The ends lost 6 bases at V and 1 base at J; junction bases unmatched: 6. From germline, CDR1 is ENHRY and CDR2 SYGVKD. This CDR3 has 16 amino acids. CDR3 in amino acids: CAIRTPGQGNTGELFF. The CDR3 DNA is TGTGCCATCAGGACGCCGGGACAGGGGAACACCGGGGAGCTGTTTTTT.

This chain links TRBV6-5 with TRBJ1-2; a weak D match, TRBD1 (6 bases). V was shortened by 0 bases and J by 6 bases, with 11 bases between the two germline ends. Germline V gene data show CDR1 as MNHEY and CDR2 as SVGAGI. This CDR3 spans 14 amino acids. In DNA, the CDR3 is TGTGCCAGCAGTTACTCCCAGGGGCAGAATGGCTACACCTTC. Amino acids: CASSYSQGQNGYTF.

The genes are TRBV6-4 and TRBJ1-2, with 7 bases identical to TRBD1. The length of the CDR3 is 12 residues. After removal of 8 bases from V and 4 bases from J, the junction contained 4 bases not matched to a gene. Germline CDR1 and CDR2: MRHNA and SNTAGT. The CDR3 bases are TGTGCCAGCCGGGACAGCGGCTATGGCTACACCTTC. It yields the protein CASRDSGYGYTF.

V is TRBV19 and J is TRBJ1-2; D may be TRBD1 (5 bases). Germline V gene lookup returns CDR1 LNHDA and CDR2 SQIVND (reference sequence). V was clipped by 7 bases and J by 8 bases, with 23 bases between them. CDR3 length: 15 amino acids. CDR3 sequence reads: CASIPPDGAGSGYTF. In DNA form, the CDR3 reads TGTGCCAGTATTCCGCCAGACGGTGCAGGGTCGGGCTACACCTTC. The full variable domain, rest sourced from reference TRBV19 and TRBJ1-2, is DGGITQSPKYLFRKEGQNVTLSCEQNLNHDAMYWYRQDPGQGLRLIYYSQIVNDFQKGDIAEGYSVSREKKESFPLTVTSAQKNPTAFYLCASIPPDGAGSGYTFGSGTRLTVV.

This clone has a single count. The rearrangement links TRBV3-1 (or the pseudogene TRBV3-2) to TRBJ2-3; 9 bases align to TRBD1. The J segment lost 5 bases and the V segment lost 2 bases, leaving 5 bases of the junction unmatched. From germline, CDR1 is LGHDT and CDR2 YNNKEL (reference sequence). The CDR3 is made up of 15 amino acids. CDR3 in amino acids: CASSQPGQGKDTQYF. As DNA, the CDR3 is TGTGCCAGCAGCCAACCGGGACAGGGTAAAGATACGCAGTATTTT.

This chain connects TRBV7-3 to TRBJ1-1; TRBD1 matches at 7 bases. Germline V gene sequence: CDR1 SGHTA, CDR2 FQGTGA. The CDR3 has 14 amino acids. V was clipped by 5 bases and J by 4 bases; unmatched bases: 7. The CDR3 bases are TGTGCCAGCAGCACTCAGGGGGGTGGCACTGAAGCTTTCTTT. Protein sequence: CASSTQGGGTEAFF.

The gene calls are TRBV5-4 and TRBJ2-2, with 7 bases lining up with TRBD2. The ends lost 2 bases at V and 6 bases at J; junction bases unmatched: 16. The CDR3 is made up of 18 amino acids. Germline assignment: CDR1 SGHNT and CDR2 YYREEE (reference sequence). The DNA for the CDR3 is TGTGCCAGCAGCTTTGGCGGGAGAAGGGGATCACCGGCCGGGGAGCTGTTTTTT. Translating it yields CASSFGGRRGSPAGELFF. Full variable domain (rest looked up from reference TRBV5-4 and TRBJ2-2): ETGVTQSPTHLIKTRGQQVTLRCSSQSGHNTVSWYQQALGQGPQFIFQYYREEENGRGNFPPRFSGLQFPNYSSELNVNALELDDSALYLCASSFGGRRGSPAGELFFGEGSRLTVL.

V and J are TRBV7-9 and TRBJ2-6, with TRBD2 matching 8 bases. The CDR3 covers 16 residues. The germline V gene encodes CDR1 SEHNR and CDR2 FQNEAQ (reference sequence). V shed 7 bases and J 5 bases; nucleotides not matched to a gene: 10. In DNA form, the CDR3 reads TGTGCCAGCATCGGTTCCGCGGGAGGCAGGGCCAACGTCCTGACTTTC. This sequence encodes CASIGSAGGRANVLTF.

The sample holds one count of this clone. The chain couples TRBV12-3 or TRBV12-4 to TRBJ2-1, with unresolved D. The CDR3 has 13 amino acids. Trimming left V 6 bases short and J 0 bases short, with 6 bases between. This CDR3 reads CASRSDSYNEQFF. The CDR3 DNA sequence: TGTGCCAGCAGATCAGACTCCTACAATGAGCAGTTCTTC.